Given below is one TCR beta chain in context. Its target is not known. The sample belongs to a study of cytomegalovirus exposure and HLA in healthy donors. Vbeta (60) and Jbeta (13) primers were used in the PCR. Libraries were prepared by immunoSEQ multiplex PCR; TCRdb keeps only in-frame clonotypes and omits some of them. The data show around 200,000 clones, roughly 70% seen once. CDR3 length equals 13 residues. The trim removed 4 bases at V and 6 bases at J, leaving 3 bases unmatched. Germline CDR1 is MGHRA and CDR2 is YSYEKL. Study-wide points: TRBV6-2, TRBV6-3 and other indistinguishable V segments were excluded.

Material: PBMCs. The genes are TRBV4-1 and TRBJ2-7; TRBD1 agrees at 10 bases. This clonotype originated in a man aged 35-49 years in good health and CMV-seropositive. CDR3 loop: CASSPRTGGEQYF. The CDR3 coding sequence is TGCGCCAGCAGCCCCCGGACAGGGGGCGAGCAGTACTTC.